The T cell receptor (beta chain) under discussion was sequenced for a study of T cells expressing NK-cell markers. Whole-study context: Repertoires of TCR beta were obtained from T cells sorted as CD3+CD56+NKG2C+, CD3+CD56+NKG2C- and CD3+CD56-NKG2C+. Regarding the study as a whole: Several donors' CD3+CD56-NKG2C+ cells were dominated by the same clonotypes. Six of the donors carried dominant NKG2C+ clonotypes that took up about 1.0-7.0% of their CD8+ T cells.

The CDR3 is made up of 15 amino acids. TCR beta libraries carry UMIs added by 5'RACE template switching. After re-calling the 5' RACE reads, TCRdb lists one entry per CDR3 protein, DNA absent. With approximately 440,000 distinct CDR3 sequences in the sample, the ten largest clones hold 1.4% to 1.5%. In regard to this clonotype: Its antigen is undetermined.

The chain recombines TRBV12-3 or TRBV12-4 with TRBJ2-3; TCRdb gives TRBD2 as the D gene, but with no DNA this cannot be confirmed. Input material: blood T cells: a sorted CD56 or NKG2C T cell subset, CD4+ or CD8+ T cells, or bulk PBMC T cells (not recorded which). The TCR sequence derives from a woman in her fifties or sixties in good health. This CDR3 reads CASSLTSPSTDTQYF.